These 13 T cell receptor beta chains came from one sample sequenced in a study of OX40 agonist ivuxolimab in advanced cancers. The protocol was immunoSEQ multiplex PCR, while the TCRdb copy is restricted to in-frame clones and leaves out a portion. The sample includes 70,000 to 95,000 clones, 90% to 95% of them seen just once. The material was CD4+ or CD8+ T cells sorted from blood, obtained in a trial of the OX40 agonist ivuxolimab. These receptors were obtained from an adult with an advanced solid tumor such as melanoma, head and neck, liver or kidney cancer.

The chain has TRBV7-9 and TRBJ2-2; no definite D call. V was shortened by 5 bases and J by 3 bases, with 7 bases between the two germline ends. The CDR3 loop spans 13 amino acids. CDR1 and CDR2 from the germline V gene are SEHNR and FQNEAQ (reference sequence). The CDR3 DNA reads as TGTGCCAGCAGCAGAGATGACACCGGGGAGCTGTTTTTT. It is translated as CASSRDDTGELFF.

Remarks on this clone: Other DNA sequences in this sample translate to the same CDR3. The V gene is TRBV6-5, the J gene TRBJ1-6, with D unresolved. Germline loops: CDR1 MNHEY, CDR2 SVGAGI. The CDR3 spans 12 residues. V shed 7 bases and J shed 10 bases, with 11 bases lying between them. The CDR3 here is CASTGVGSPLHF. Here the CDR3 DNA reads TGTGCCAGCACTGGGGTCGGGTCACCCCTCCACTTT.

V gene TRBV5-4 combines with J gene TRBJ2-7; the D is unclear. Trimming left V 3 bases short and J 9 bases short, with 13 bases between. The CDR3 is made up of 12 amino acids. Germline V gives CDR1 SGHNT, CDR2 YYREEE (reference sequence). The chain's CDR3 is CASSSGSGGQYF. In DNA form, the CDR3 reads TGTGCCAGCAGCTCTGGCTCGGGCGGGCAGTACTTC.

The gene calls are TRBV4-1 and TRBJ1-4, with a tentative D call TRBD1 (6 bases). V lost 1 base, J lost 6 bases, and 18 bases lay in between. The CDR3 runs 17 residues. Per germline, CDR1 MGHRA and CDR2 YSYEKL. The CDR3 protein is CASSQVGRQVDHEKLFF. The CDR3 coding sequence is TGCGCCAGCAGCCAAGTCGGAAGACAGGTTGACCATGAAAAACTGTTTTTT.

This chain's CDR3 is CASSSFLSSYEQYF. The CDR3 DNA reads as TGTGCCAGCAGCTCATTCCTTTCCTCCTACGAGCAGTACTTC. The chain links TRBV11-2 to TRBJ2-7, with D unclear. The V end was cut by 4 bases, the J end by 0 bases, with 10 bases between. Germline CDR1 SGHAT, CDR2 FQNNGV. The CDR3 runs 14 residues.

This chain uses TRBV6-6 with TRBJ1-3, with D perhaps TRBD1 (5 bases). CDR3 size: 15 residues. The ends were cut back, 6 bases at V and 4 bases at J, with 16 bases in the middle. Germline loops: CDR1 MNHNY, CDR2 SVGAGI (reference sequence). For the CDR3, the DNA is TGTGCCAGCAGACCTGTCGGGGGATCAGGAAACACCATATATTTT. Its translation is CASRPVGGSGNTIYF.

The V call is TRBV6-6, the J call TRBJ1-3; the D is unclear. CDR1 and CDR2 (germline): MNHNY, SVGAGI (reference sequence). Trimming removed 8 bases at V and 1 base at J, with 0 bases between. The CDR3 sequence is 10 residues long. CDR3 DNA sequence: TGTGCCAGCTCTGGAAACACCATATATTTT. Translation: CASSGNTIYF.

The CDR3 protein is CASSAVGPNTEAFF. The CDR3 DNA is TGTGCCAGCAGTGCGGTAGGGCCTAACACTGAAGCTTTCTTT. The chain is built from TRBV2 and TRBJ1-1; D is uncertain. Germline CDR1 reads SNHLY; CDR2 reads FYNNEI. Trimming took off 4 bases at V and 2 bases at J, with 11 bases between the two ends. This CDR3 comprises 14 residues.

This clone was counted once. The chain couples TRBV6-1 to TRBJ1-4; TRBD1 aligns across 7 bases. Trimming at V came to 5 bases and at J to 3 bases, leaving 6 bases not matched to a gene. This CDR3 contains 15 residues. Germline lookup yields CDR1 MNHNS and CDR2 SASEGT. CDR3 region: CASSFDREPNEKLFF. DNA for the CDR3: TGTGCCAGCAGTTTTGACAGGGAACCTAATGAAAAACTGTTTTTT.

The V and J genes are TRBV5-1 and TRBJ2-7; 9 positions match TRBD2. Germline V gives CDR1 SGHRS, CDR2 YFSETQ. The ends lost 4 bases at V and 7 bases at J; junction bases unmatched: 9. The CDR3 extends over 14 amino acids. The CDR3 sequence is CASSTRAGGSEQYF. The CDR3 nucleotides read TGCGCCAGCAGCACGAGAGCGGGAGGAAGTGAGCAGTACTTC.

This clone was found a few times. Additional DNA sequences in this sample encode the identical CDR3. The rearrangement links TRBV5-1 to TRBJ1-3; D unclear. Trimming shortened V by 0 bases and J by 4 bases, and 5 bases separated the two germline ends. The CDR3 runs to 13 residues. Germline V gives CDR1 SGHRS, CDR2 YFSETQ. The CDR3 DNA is TGCGCCAGCAGCTTGGGTTCAGGAAACACCATATATTTT. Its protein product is CASSLGSGNTIYF.

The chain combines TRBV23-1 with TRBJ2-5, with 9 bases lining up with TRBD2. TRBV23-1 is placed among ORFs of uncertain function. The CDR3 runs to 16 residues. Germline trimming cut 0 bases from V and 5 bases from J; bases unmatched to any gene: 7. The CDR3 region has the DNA TGCGCCAGCAGTCAATCTCCTAGCGGGATTCAGGAGACCCAGTACTTC. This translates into CASSQSPSGIQETQYF.

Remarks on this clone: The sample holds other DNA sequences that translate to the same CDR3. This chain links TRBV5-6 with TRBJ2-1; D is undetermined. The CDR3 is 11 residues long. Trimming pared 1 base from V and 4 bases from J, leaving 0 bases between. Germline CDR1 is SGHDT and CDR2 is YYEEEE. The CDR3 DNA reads TGTGCCAGCAGCTTGTACAATGAGCAGTTCTTC. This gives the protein CASSLYNEQFF. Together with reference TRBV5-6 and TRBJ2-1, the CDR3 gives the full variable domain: DAGVTQSPTHLIKTRGQQVTLRCSPKSGHDTVSWYQQALGQGPQFIFQYYEEEERQRGNFPDRFSGHQFPNYSSELNVNALLLGDSALYLCASSLYNEQFFGPGTRLTVL.